This T cell receptor (beta chain) was identified in a study of a mutant IDH1 vaccine in newly diagnosed glioma. This clone was seen a few times. Time point given: baseline, week 1 (first vaccination visit). Treatment denoted: pre-vaccination baseline after standard-of-care therapy. Sequencing was performed with immunoSEQ multiplex PCR; in TCRdb, only in-frame clones are kept and a portion is missing. The sample lists tens of thousands of clones, 80% to 90% occurring once. Germline V gene sequence: CDR1 MNHEY, CDR2 SVGAGI. The CDR3 is made up of 15 amino acids. V lost 6 bases and J 0 bases, leaving 12 bases between the germline ends.

The gene calls are TRBV6-5 and TRBJ1-5; the D gene is possibly TRBD1 (5 bases). The material was PBMCs, obtained from a glioma patient treated with radiotherapy, temozolomide or both. This TCR was recovered from a man aged 30 to 39 with glioma. This CDR3 reads CASRLSGYSNQPQHF. The CDR3 DNA is TGTGCCAGCAGGCTATCAGGGTATAGCAATCAGCCCCAGCATTTT.